This paragraph reports one T cell receptor (beta chain). In the authors' workflow: Estimation of nucleated cell counts relied on the amplification of reference gene primers. TCRdb's table, derived via immunoSEQ multiplex PCR, lists solely in-frame clones and lacks some. That table is the source of V, J and clone size, and D and trimming were worked out from the DNA. The sample yields about 260,000 clones, approximately 79% seen once. The data derive from a study of blood T cell repertoires in COVID-19. CDR3 length: 15 amino acids. From germline, CDR1 is SGHNT and CDR2 YENEEA. Trimming removed 7 bases at V and 1 base at J, with 16 bases between. In terms of age and location, participants ranged from roughly 18 to 95 years and lived in 24 US areas. Clinical history as reported by participants underpinned cohort assignment.

This TCR derives from a man aged 30-40 years with acute COVID-19. The chain joins TRBV11-3 to TRBJ1-1; maybe TRBD1 (6 bases). Sequencing was performed on PBMCs or T cells enriched from blood (not recorded which). This chain's CDR3 is CASTGLWTANTEAFF. CDR3 DNA: TGTGCCAGCACCGGTCTTTGGACAGCGAACACTGAAGCTTTCTTT.